The T cell receptor (beta chain) described here comes from a study of cytomegalovirus exposure and HLA in healthy donors. Background on the study: An early data release held 80 million or so unique TCRs from HLA-typed donors.

Remarks on this clone: The antigen is unknown.

The PCR made use of 60 Vbeta and 13 Jbeta primers. Libraries were prepared by immunoSEQ multiplex PCR; TCRdb keeps only in-frame clonotypes and omits some of them. The table lists 80,000 or so clones, about 80% of them singletons. The CDR3 contains 13 residues. The germline CDR1 and CDR2 sequences are MNHEY and SMNVEV (reference sequence). Regarding the study as a whole: Common viral pathogens were later found to be apparently linked to several of the most significant clusters. The dataset shows that most TCR sequences were rare, while some public TCRs occurred in many donors.

What was sequenced was PBMCs. This TCR came from a middle-aged man in good health and CMV-seronegative. The V call is TRBV27, the J call TRBJ2-5; D not certain. The DNA end is more similar to TRBJ2-7, so the J call may be wrong. CDR3 residues: CASSLDGAYEQYF. CDR3 nucleotides: TGTGCCAGCAGTTTAGATGGGGCCTACGAGCAGTACTTC.